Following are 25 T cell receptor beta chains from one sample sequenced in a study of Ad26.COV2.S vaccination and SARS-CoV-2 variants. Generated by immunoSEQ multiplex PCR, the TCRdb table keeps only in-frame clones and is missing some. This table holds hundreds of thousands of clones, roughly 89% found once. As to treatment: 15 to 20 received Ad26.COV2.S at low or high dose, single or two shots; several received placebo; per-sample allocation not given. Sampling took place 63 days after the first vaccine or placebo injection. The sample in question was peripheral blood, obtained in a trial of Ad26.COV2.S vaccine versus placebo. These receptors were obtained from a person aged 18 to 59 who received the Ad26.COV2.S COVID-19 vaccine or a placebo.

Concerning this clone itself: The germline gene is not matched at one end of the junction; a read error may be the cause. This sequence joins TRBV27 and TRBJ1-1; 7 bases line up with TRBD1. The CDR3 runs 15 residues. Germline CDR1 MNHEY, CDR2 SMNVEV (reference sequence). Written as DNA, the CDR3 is TGTACCAGCAGTCCTTGGGACAGATTGAACACTGAAGCTTTCTTT. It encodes CTSSPWDRLNTEAFF.

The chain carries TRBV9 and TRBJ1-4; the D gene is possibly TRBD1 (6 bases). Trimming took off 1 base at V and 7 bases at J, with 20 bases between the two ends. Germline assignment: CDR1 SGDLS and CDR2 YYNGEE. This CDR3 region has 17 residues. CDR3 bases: TGTGCCAGCAGCGTAACCATCAACAGGGTCGGTGGTGAAAAACTGTTTTTT. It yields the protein CASSVTINRVGGEKLFF.

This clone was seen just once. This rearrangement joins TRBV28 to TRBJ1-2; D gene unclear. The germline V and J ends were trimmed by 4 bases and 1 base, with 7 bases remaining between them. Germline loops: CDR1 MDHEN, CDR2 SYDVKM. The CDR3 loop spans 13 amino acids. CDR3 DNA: TGTGCCAGCAGTTCTAGTCTTAACTATGGCTACACCTTC. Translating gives CASSSSLNYGYTF.

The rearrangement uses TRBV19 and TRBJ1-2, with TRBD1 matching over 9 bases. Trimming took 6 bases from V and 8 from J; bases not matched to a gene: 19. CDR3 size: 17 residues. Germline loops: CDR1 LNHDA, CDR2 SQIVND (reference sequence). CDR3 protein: CASSLLLPRQGGSGYTF. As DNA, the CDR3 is TGTGCCAGTAGCCTGCTCCTACCTCGACAGGGGGGAAGCGGCTACACCTTC.

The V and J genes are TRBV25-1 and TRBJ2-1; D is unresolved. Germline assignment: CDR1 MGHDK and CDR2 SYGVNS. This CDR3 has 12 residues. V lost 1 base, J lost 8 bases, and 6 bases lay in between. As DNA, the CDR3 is TGTGCCAGCAGTGAATTCACTCATGAGCAGTTCTTC. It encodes CASSEFTHEQFF.

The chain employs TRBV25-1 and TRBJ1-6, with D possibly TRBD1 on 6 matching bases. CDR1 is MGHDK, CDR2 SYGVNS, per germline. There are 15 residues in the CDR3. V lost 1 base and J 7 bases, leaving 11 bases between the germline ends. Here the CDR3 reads CASSELDSFNSPLHF. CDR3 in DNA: TGTGCCAGCAGTGAATTGGACAGCTTCAATTCACCCCTCCACTTT.

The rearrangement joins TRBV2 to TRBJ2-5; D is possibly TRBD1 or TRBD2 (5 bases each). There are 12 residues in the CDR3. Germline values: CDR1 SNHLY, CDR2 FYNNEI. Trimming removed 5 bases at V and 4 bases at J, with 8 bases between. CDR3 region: CASSRGAETQYF. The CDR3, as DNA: TGTGCCAGCAGTAGAGGGGCAGAGACCCAGTACTTC.

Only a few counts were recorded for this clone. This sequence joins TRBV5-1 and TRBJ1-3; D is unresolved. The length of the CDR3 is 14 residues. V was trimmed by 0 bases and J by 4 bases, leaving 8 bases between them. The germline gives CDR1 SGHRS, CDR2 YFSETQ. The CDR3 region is CASSLDNLGNTIYF. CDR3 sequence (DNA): TGCGCCAGCAGCTTGGACAATTTAGGAAACACCATATATTTT.

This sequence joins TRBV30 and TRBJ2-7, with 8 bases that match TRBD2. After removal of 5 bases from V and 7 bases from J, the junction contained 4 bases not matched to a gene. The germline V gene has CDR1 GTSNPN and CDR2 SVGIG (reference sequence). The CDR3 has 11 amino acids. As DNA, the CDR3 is TGTGCCTGGGCGGGGGGTCGGGAGCAGTACTTC. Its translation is CAWAGGREQYF.

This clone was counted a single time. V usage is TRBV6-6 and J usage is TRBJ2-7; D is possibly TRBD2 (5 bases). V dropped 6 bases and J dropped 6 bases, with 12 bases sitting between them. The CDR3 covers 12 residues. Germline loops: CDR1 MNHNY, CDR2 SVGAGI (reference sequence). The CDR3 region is CASRRPGSEQYV. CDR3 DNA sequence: TGTGCCAGCAGGAGACCGGGGAGCGAGCAGTACGTC.

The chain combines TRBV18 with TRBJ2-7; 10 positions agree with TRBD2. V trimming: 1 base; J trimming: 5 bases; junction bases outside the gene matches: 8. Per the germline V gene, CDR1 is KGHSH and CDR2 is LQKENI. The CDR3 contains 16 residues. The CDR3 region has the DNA TGTGCCAGCTCACCACTCGGAGCGGGAGGGCCTAACGAGCAGTACGTC. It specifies CASSPLGAGGPNEQYV.

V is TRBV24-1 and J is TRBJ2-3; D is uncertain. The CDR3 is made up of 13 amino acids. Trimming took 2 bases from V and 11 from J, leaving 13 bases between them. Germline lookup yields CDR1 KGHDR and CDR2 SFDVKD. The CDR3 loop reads CATSDSTPLGQYF. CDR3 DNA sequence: TGTGCCACCAGTGATTCAACTCCGTTAGGGCAGTATTTT.

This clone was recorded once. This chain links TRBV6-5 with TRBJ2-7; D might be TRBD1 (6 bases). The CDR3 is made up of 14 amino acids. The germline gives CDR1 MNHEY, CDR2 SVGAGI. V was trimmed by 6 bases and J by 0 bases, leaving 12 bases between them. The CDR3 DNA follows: TGTGCCAGCAGACTCGGACAGTTCTCCTACGAGCAGTACGTC. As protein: CASRLGQFSYEQYV.

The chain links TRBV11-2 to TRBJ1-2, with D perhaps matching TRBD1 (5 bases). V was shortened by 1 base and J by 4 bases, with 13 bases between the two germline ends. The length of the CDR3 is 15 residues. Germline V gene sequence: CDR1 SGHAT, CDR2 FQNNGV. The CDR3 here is CASSLGGTPGYGYTF. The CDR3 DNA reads TGTGCCAGCAGCTTAGGTGGGACCCCGGGCTATGGCTACACCTTC.

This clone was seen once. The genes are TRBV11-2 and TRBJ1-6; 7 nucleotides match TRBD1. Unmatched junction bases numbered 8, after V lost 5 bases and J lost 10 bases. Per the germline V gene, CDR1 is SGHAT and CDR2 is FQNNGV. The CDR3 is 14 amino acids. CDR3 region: CASSPRTGSSPLHF. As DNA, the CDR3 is TGTGCCAGCAGCCCAAGGACAGGTTCATCACCCCTCCACTTT.

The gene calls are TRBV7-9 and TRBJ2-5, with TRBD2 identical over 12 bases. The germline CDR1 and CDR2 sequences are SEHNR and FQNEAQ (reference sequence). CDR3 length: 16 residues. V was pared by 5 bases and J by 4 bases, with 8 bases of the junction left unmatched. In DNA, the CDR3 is TGTGCCAGCAGCACCCTAGCGGGGGGGCTCCTAGAGACCCAGTACTTC. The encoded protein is CASSTLAGGLLETQYF. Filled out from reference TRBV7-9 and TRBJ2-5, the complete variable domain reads DTGVSQNPRHKITKRGQNVTFRCDPISEHNRLYWYRQTLGQGPEFLTYFQNEAQLEKSRLLSDRFSAERPKGSFSTLEIQRTEQGDSAMYLCASSTLAGGLLETQYFGPGTRLLVL.

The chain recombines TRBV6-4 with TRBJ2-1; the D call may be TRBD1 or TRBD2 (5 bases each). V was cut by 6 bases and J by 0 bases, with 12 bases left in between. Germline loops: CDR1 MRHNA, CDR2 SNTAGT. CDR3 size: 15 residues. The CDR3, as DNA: TGTGCCAGCAGCAAAGAGGGGTCCTCCTACAATGAGCAGTTCTTC. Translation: CASSKEGSSYNEQFF.

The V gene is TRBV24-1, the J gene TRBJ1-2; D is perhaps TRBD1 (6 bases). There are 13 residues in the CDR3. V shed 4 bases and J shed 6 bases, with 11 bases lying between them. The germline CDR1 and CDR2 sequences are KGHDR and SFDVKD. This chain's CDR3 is CATSEAGEDGYTF. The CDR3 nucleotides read TGTGCCACCAGTGAGGCAGGGGAAGATGGCTACACCTTC.

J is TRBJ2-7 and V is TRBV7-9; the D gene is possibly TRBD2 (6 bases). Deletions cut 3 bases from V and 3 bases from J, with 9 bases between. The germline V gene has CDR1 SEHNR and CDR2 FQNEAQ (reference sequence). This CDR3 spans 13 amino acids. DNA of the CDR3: TGTGCCAGCAGCTTTGACGGGGGCTACGAGCAGTACTTC. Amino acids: CASSFDGGYEQYF.

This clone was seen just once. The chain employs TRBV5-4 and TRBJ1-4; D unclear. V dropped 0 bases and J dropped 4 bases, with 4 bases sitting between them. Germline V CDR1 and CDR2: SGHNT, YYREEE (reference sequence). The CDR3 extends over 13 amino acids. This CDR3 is CASSLDFNEKLFF. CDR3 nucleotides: TGTGCCAGCAGCTTGGACTTTAATGAAAAACTGTTTTTT.

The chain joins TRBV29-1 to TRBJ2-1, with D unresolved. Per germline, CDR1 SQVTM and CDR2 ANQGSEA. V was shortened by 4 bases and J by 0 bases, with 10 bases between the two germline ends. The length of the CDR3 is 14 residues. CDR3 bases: TGCAGCGTTGGCTCGCACAGCTCCTACAATGAGCAGTTCTTC. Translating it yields CSVGSHSSYNEQFF.

The DNA for the CDR3 is TGCGCCAGCAGCTTGCCCCAGGGAGACACAGATACGCAGTATTTT. It translates to CASSLPQGDTDTQYF. The chain joins TRBV5-1 to TRBJ2-3; possibly TRBD1 or TRBD2 for D (5 bases each). Germline CDR1 is SGHRS and CDR2 is YFSETQ. Trimming pared 1 base from V and 2 bases from J, leaving 11 bases between. The CDR3 spans 15 residues.

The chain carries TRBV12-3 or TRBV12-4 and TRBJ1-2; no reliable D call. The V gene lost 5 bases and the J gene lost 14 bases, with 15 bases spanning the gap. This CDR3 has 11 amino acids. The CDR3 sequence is CASSEKGSRTF. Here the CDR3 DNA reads TGTGCCAGCAGTGAAAAGGGATCTAGGACCTTC.

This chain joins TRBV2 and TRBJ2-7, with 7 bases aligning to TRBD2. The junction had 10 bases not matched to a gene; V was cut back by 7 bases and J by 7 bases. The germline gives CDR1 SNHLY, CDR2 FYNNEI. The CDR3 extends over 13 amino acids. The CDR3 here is CASNTRLAGEQYF. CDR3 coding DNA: TGTGCCAGCAACACAAGACTAGCTGGGGAGCAGTACTTC.

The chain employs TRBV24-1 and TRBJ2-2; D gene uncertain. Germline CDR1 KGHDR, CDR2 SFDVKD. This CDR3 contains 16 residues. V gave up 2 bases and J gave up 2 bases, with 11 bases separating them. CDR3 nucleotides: TGTGCCACCAGTGATTCCCCGAGTTTTAACACCGGGGAGCTGTTTTTT. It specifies CATSDSPSFNTGELFF.